This passage covers 25 T cell receptor beta chains from one sample sequenced in a study of blood T cell repertoires in COVID-19 (dated by TCRdb to 2018 to 2021). Receptor amplification or capture employed the immunoSEQ multiplex PCR assay. In its TCRdb copy, this immuneACCESS table keeps in-frame sequences only and misses some clones. Where compared with another copy, unresolved V genes explain less than half of these, and the others have no known cause. This sample holds 200,000 to 250,000 clones; around 91% were observed only once. Together, the top ten hold approximately 16% of the sample. Sequences were obtained from PBMCs or T cells enriched from blood (not recorded which). The source is a man aged 25-45 years who had been exposed to COVID-19.

This rearrangement joins TRBV6-4 to TRBJ1-1; 8 nucleotides align to TRBD1. Germline CDR1 MRHNA, CDR2 SNTAGT. The J segment lost 6 bases and the V segment lost 3 bases, leaving 6 bases of the junction unmatched. The CDR3 is made up of 14 amino acids. This chain's CDR3 is CASSEYRGASEAFF. CDR3 in DNA: TGTGCCAGCAGTGAGTACAGGGGGGCTTCTGAAGCTTTCTTT.

The CDR3 coding sequence is TGTGCCAGCAGTGAAGCCAGGACAGGGTCTTCACCCCTCCACTTT. Protein sequence: CASSEARTGSSPLHF. The V call is TRBV6-1, the J call TRBJ1-6; 8 nucleotides match TRBD1. Trimming cost V 0 bases and J 9 bases; bases outside gene matches: 4. Germline V lookup: CDR1 MNHNS, CDR2 SASEGT. CDR3 length: 15 residues.

The V and J genes are TRBV7-9 and TRBJ2-1, with D maybe TRBD1 (6 bases). From germline, CDR1 is SEHNR and CDR2 FQNEAQ (reference sequence). The CDR3 covers 16 residues. The V and J ends lost 5 bases and 8 bases respectively, with 22 bases between them. DNA of the CDR3: TGTGCCAGCAGCGCAAACAGGGTATACCCCTTAGATGAGCAGTTCTTC. Translated: CASSANRVYPLDEQFF.

V and J are TRBV2 and TRBJ1-1; D gene unclear. The CDR3 runs to 15 residues. Trimming took 7 bases from V and 0 from J, leaving 15 bases between them. Per the germline V gene, CDR1 is SNHLY and CDR2 is FYNNEI. As DNA, the CDR3 is TGTGCCAGCACCCTGGAGCCCCTTATGAACACTGAAGCTTTCTTT. As protein: CASTLEPLMNTEAFF.

The genes are TRBV5-1 and TRBJ1-1; D is ambiguous. The V gene lost 0 bases and the J gene lost 6 bases, with 3 bases spanning the gap. There are 11 residues in the CDR3. Germline assignment: CDR1 SGHRS and CDR2 YFSETQ. Here the CDR3 reads CASSLDSEAFF. CDR3 bases: TGCGCCAGCAGCTTGGACTCTGAAGCTTTCTTT.

The chain carries TRBV1 and TRBJ2-3; the D call TRBD2 from the table was never checked on the DNA. TRBV1 corresponds to a pseudogene. This CDR3 spans 23 amino acids. The CDR3 DNA sequence: TGCACCAGCAGCCAAGACTATCGAGAAACCGGGACTAGCGGGGGGGGAGGCACAGATACGCAGTATTTT. It translates to CTSSQDYRETGTSGGGGTDTQYF.

The gene calls are TRBV19 and TRBJ2-4; 7 nucleotides line up with TRBD1. This CDR3 spans 18 amino acids. J was trimmed by 0 bases and V by 6 bases; bases with no gene match: 14. CDR1 is LNHDA, CDR2 SQIVND, per germline (reference sequence). CDR3 sequence: CASSFRDSAHLAKNIQYF. CDR3 DNA: TGTGCCAGTAGCTTTCGGGACAGCGCCCATCTAGCCAAAAACATTCAGTACTTC.

This chain connects TRBV5-4 to TRBJ2-1; TRBD2 matches 8 bases. J was trimmed by 1 base and V by 2 bases; bases with no gene match: 5. The CDR3 extends over 16 amino acids. Germline assignment: CDR1 SGHNT and CDR2 YYREEE (reference sequence). CDR3: CASSLPLAGSYNEQFF. The CDR3, as DNA: TGTGCCAGCAGCTTACCCTTAGCGGGATCCTACAATGAGCAGTTCTTC. Full variable domain (rest looked up from reference TRBV5-4 and TRBJ2-1): ETGVTQSPTHLIKTRGQQVTLRCSSQSGHNTVSWYQQALGQGPQFIFQYYREEENGRGNFPPRFSGLQFPNYSSELNVNALELDDSALYLCASSLPLAGSYNEQFFGPGTRLTVL.

The chain employs TRBV19 and TRBJ1-6, with D uncertain. The ends were cut back, 5 bases at V and 8 bases at J, with 10 bases in the middle. Germline V lookup: CDR1 LNHDA, CDR2 SQIVND (reference sequence). CDR3 length: 13 amino acids. The CDR3 region is CASSDRQDSPLHF. The CDR3 nucleotides read TGTGCCAGTAGTGACCGCCAGGATTCACCCCTCCACTTT.

The rearrangement uses TRBV28 and TRBJ2-5, with 8 bases fitting TRBD1. The CDR3 spans 18 residues. Trimming at V came to 1 base and at J to 5 bases, leaving 15 bases not matched to a gene. The germline V gene has CDR1 MDHEN and CDR2 SYDVKM. The DNA of the CDR3 is TGTGCCAGCAGTTTATCTCGAATGGCGACAGGGGATGTGGAGACCCAGTACTTC. Protein sequence: CASSLSRMATGDVETQYF.

The V and J genes are TRBV18 and TRBJ2-4; D is unresolved. Per the germline V gene, CDR1 is KGHSH and CDR2 is LQKENI. The CDR3 has 15 amino acids. V gave up 1 base and J gave up 0 bases, with 7 bases separating them. The CDR3 region has the DNA TGTGCCAGCTCACCACACAATTTAGCCAAAAACATTCAGTACTTC. This translates into CASSPHNLAKNIQYF.

CDR3 coding DNA: TGTGCCAGCAGTGAACAGGGGAGAGCTAACTATGGCTACACCTTC. This encodes CASSEQGRANYGYTF. The chain recombines TRBV2 with TRBJ1-2; a possible D gene is TRBD1 (6 bases). Germline assignment: CDR1 SNHLY and CDR2 FYNNEI. Trimming removed 2 bases from V and 0 bases from J, with 10 bases in between. The CDR3 totals 15 residues.

The chain is built from TRBV4-3 and TRBJ2-3; D not certain. V was shortened by 0 bases and J by 6 bases, with 10 bases between the two germline ends. CDR1 LGHNA and CDR2 YSLEER come from the germline V gene. CDR3 length equals 14 residues. As DNA, the CDR3 is TGCGCCAGCAGCCAAGATCTGGGCTCGGATACGCAGTATTTT. Translating it yields CASSQDLGSDTQYF.

The chain combines TRBV11-2 with TRBJ1-1, with D hard to call. The germline V gene encodes CDR1 SGHAT and CDR2 FQNNGV. Trimming shortened V by 5 bases and J by 9 bases, and 10 bases separated the two germline ends. The CDR3 length is 11 residues. The CDR3: CASSTQQKAFF. CDR3 nucleotides: TGTGCCAGCAGCACACAGCAGAAAGCTTTCTTT.

The chain employs TRBV5-5 and TRBJ1-5, with a weak D call TRBD1 (5 bases). CDR3 length equals 16 residues. Trimming left V 1 base short and J 0 bases short, with 11 bases between. Germline V gene sequence: CDR1 SGHKS, CDR2 YYEKEE (reference sequence). The chain's CDR3 is CASSLRQPYSNQPQHF. For the CDR3, the DNA is TGTGCCAGCAGCTTGAGACAGCCATATAGCAATCAGCCCCAGCATTTT.

The chain is built from TRBV11-1 and TRBJ1-6; D might be TRBD1 (6 bases). V lost 3 bases, J lost 8 bases, and 14 bases lay in between. The CDR3 loop spans 15 amino acids. Germline loops: CDR1 SGHAT, CDR2 FQDESV (reference sequence). The CDR3 here is CASSFSYRDDSPLHF. In DNA form, the CDR3 reads TGTGCCAGCAGCTTCTCGTACAGGGATGATTCACCCCTCCACTTT.

The CDR3 DNA sequence: TGTGCCAGCGGGTCCCTGAGCGGGGGTGGGGAGACCCAGTACTTC. It encodes CASGSLSGGGETQYF. This chain connects TRBV6-5 to TRBJ2-5; 8 bases agree with TRBD2. This CDR3 is built from 15 residues. Germline-derived CDR1 and CDR2 are MNHEY and SVGAGI. J gave up 5 bases and V 8 bases, and 13 bases lay outside the gene matches.

The genes are TRBV27 and TRBJ2-1, with D perhaps matching TRBD1 (5 bases). Germline V gene sequence: CDR1 MNHEY, CDR2 SMNVEV (reference sequence). The CDR3 extends over 15 amino acids. Trimming took 2 bases from V and 2 from J, leaving 10 bases between them. CDR3 coding DNA: TGTGCCAGCAGTTTAGTGGGGCCCCCCTACAATGAGCAGTTCTTC. Translated, it gives CASSLVGPPYNEQFF.

The chain is built from TRBV7-9 and TRBJ2-7; the D is unclear. CDR3 length: 12 residues. Per germline, CDR1 SEHNR and CDR2 FQNEAQ (reference sequence). Trimming stripped 5 bases from V and 4 bases from J, with 9 bases between. The CDR3 DNA reads TGTGCCAGCAGCCGTACATATTACGAGCAGTACTTC. This codes for CASSRTYYEQYF.

The chain employs TRBV6-5 and TRBJ2-2; D is unclear. V shed 10 bases and J shed 3 bases, with 9 bases lying between them. The CDR3 covers 12 residues. Germline CDR1 and CDR2: MNHEY and SVGAGI. CDR3 coding DNA: TGTGCCACCCAGTCCTACACCGGGGAGCTGTTTTTT. Its translation: CATQSYTGELFF.

V is TRBV7-9 and J is TRBJ2-2; D is unresolved. The germline V gene encodes CDR1 SEHNR and CDR2 FQNEAQ (reference sequence). The CDR3 has 14 amino acids. Trimming removed 2 bases at V and 1 base at J, with 5 bases between. In DNA, the CDR3 is TGTGCCAGCAGCTTATTAGAGAACACCGGGGAGCTGTTTTTT. It specifies CASSLLENTGELFF.

To note about this clone: Other nucleotide sequences in the sample specify the same CDR3. The V and J genes are TRBV2 and TRBJ1-5; TRBD1 might be the D (6 bases). Trimming took 6 bases from V and 0 from J, leaving 12 bases between them. The CDR3 is 15 residues long. The germline V gene has CDR1 SNHLY and CDR2 FYNNEI. The DNA of the CDR3 is TGTGCCAGCAGCCTCGACAGGAATAGCAATCAGCCCCAGCATTTT. Its protein product is CASSLDRNSNQPQHF.

The V gene is TRBV13, the J gene TRBJ1-5, with D unresolved. V shed 8 bases and J shed 4 bases, with 18 bases lying between them. CDR1 is PRHDT and CDR2 is FYEKMQ in the germline V gene (reference sequence). The CDR3 extends over 15 amino acids. CDR3 DNA: TGTGCCAGCGGACTCAAAGGTTCCCTTAATCAGCCCCAGCATTTT. It codes for CASGLKGSLNQPQHF.

V and J are TRBV11-3 and TRBJ2-3; D is undetermined. In germline, CDR1 is SGHNT, CDR2 YENEEA. There are 17 residues in the CDR3. Trimming cost V 1 base and J 2 bases, with 16 bases left between them. CDR3 coding DNA: TGTGCCAGCAGCTTAGCGCGTGGGCAGGCGACCACAGATACGCAGTATTTT. Protein sequence: CASSLARGQATTDTQYF.

The chain has TRBV2 and TRBJ2-7, with TRBD2 identical over 7 bases. With V trimmed by 7 bases and J by 1 base, 7 bases remained unmatched. CDR1 is SNHLY and CDR2 is FYNNEI in the germline V gene. The CDR3 loop spans 14 amino acids. The CDR3 spells CASKDQRGSYEQYF. The DNA of the CDR3 is TGTGCCAGCAAAGATCAGCGGGGTTCCTACGAGCAGTACTTC.